One sample yielded the 17 T cell receptor beta chains listed below, sequenced in a study of T cells in Graves' hyperthyroidism and ophthalmopathy (dated by TCRdb to the late 2010s). Libraries were built with multiplex PCR. This sample was sequenced with an Illumina HiSeq 2000. The TCR beta CDR3 regions were amplified from RNA transcripts. The TCR CDR3 was subjected to a first round of RT-PCR using the HTBI primer set and the Qiagen OneStep RT-PCR kit. TCRdb passed the public sequencing reads through fastp at Q25 and MiXCR, retaining productive beta sequences. Records with the same CDR3 protein are collapsed into one entry carrying the most frequent genes and DNA. In this sample the table shows approximately 590,000 distinct CDR3 sequences, under 60% of which occur a single time. The ten largest make up approximately 8.2% of the sample. Sample: peripheral blood or thyroid tissue (not recorded which). The source of these receptors is a woman between 18 and 29 years old with Graves' hyperthyroidism. Donor details come from another sample of the same person, matched by shared clones.

This chain joins TRBV7-9 and TRBJ2-7; tentatively, D is TRBD2 (6 bases). The length of the CDR3 is 16 residues. Trimming left V 6 bases short and J 3 bases short, with 21 bases between. Looked up from germline, CDR1 is SEHNR and CDR2 is FQNEAQ (reference sequence). CDR3 protein: CASSLQLGGTHYEQYF. The CDR3 DNA is TGTGCCAGCAGTTTACAGTTAGGAGGGACTCACTACGAGCAGTACTTC.

V gene TRBV29-1 combines with J gene TRBJ1-2; TRBD1 matches at 8 bases. This CDR3 region has 14 residues. J gave up 3 bases and V 3 bases, and 6 bases lay outside the gene matches. CDR1 SQVTM and CDR2 ANQGSEA come from the germline V gene. The CDR3 sequence is CSVETGARDYGYTF. The CDR3 nucleotides are TGCAGCGTTGAGACAGGGGCCAGGGACTATGGCTACACCTTC.

This clonotype has a count of ten or more. V is TRBV5-1 and J is TRBJ2-6; no definite D call. Germline V CDR1 and CDR2: SGHRS, YFSETQ. The CDR3 covers 15 residues. Trimming took 4 bases from V and 4 from J, leaving 12 bases between them. The CDR3 bases are TGCGCCAGCAGCCCAAGCTTAGCCGGGGCCAACGTCCTGACTTTC. Residues: CASSPSLAGANVLTF.

CDR3 protein: CASSALGQGNHEQYF. CDR3 in DNA: TGTGCCAGTAGTGCGCTAGGACAGGGAAACCACGAGCAGTACTTC. The gene calls are TRBV19 and TRBJ2-7; 8 nucleotides align to TRBD1. This CDR3 comprises 15 residues. The trim removed 5 bases at V and 5 bases at J, leaving 11 bases unmatched. Germline lookup yields CDR1 LNHDA and CDR2 SQIVND (reference sequence). Looking up the rest from reference TRBV19 and TRBJ2-7 gives the full variable domain: DGGITQSPKYLFRKEGQNVTLSCEQNLNHDAMYWYRQDPGQGLRLIYYSQIVNDFQKGDIAEGYSVSREKKESFPLTVTSAQKNPTAFYLCASSALGQGNHEQYFGPGTRLTVT.

This clonotype was detected only a few times. J is TRBJ1-2 and V is TRBV7-2, with D maybe TRBD1 (6 bases). CDR3 length: 16 amino acids. Trimming took off 5 bases at V and 8 bases at J, with 24 bases between the two ends. CDR1 and CDR2 (germline): SGHTA, FQGNSA. Here the CDR3 reads CASSLPLHQQGRGYTF. CDR3 bases: TGTGCCAGCAGCCTACCCCTCCACCAACAGGGACGCGGCTACACCTTC. Drawing the rest from reference TRBV7-2 and TRBJ1-2, the complete variable domain is GAGVSQSPSNKVTEKGKDVELRCDPISGHTALYWYRQSLGQGLEFLIYFQGNSAPDKSGLPSDRFSAERTGGSVSTLTIQRTQQEDSAVYLCASSLPLHQQGRGYTFGSGTRLTVV.

The V call is TRBV29-1, the J call TRBJ2-7; TRBD1 aligns across 9 bases. The CDR3 totals 12 residues. The V gene end was trimmed by 7 bases and the J gene end by 5 bases; junction bases not matched to a gene: 6. Germline assignment: CDR1 SQVTM and CDR2 ANQGSEA. The CDR3 is CSARQGGNEQYF. CDR3 bases: TGCAGCGCTAGACAGGGGGGCAACGAGCAGTACTTC.

This clonotype was observed many times. This rearrangement joins TRBV2 to TRBJ1-5; 7 bases are a match to TRBD1. V gave up 6 bases and J gave up 2 bases; unmatched junction bases: 4. CDR1 SNHLY and CDR2 FYNNEI come from the germline V gene. The CDR3 length is 14 residues. Here the CDR3 reads CASSADRGNQPQHF. CDR3 in DNA: TGTGCCAGCAGCGCCGACAGGGGCAATCAGCCCCAGCATTTT.

This sequence joins TRBV12-3 or TRBV12-4 and TRBJ1-1; D is perhaps TRBD1 (5 bases). The CDR3 runs 13 residues. Trimming removed 6 bases at V and 6 bases at J, with 14 bases between. CDR3: CASSPGTAAEAFF. The CDR3 bases are TGTGCCAGCAGCCCCGGGACCGCCGCTGAAGCTTTCTTT.

This clonotype has a handful of counts. The chain is built from TRBV2 and TRBJ2-5; TRBD2 is a possible D gene (6 bases). Germline values: CDR1 SNHLY, CDR2 FYNNEI. This CDR3 is 14 amino acids long. Trimming stripped 4 bases from V and 4 bases from J, with 13 bases between. The DNA of the CDR3 is TGTGCCAGCAGTGGGACTACCTCCCGAGAGACCCAGTACTTC. Protein product: CASSGTTSRETQYF. The full variable domain, completed using reference TRBV2 and TRBJ2-5, is EPEVTQTPSHQVTQMGQEVILRCVPISNHLYFYWYRQILGQKVEFLVSFYNNEISEKSEIFDDQFSVERPDGSNFTLKIRSTKLEDSAMYFCASSGTTSRETQYFGPGTRLLVL.

The rearrangement links TRBV4-3 to TRBJ2-5; 8 nucleotides agree with TRBD1. V was clipped by 6 bases and J by 0 bases; unmatched bases: 3. CDR3 length equals 14 residues. Germline assignment: CDR1 LGHNA and CDR2 YSLEER. The DNA for the CDR3 is TGCGCCAGCAGTTACAGGGGGAACCAAGAGACCCAGTACTTC. It yields the protein CASSYRGNQETQYF.

In its sample, this clonotype was seen once. Given a much more abundant clone one base away, this may be a read error. In this CDR3 the conserved last residue, phenylalanine or tryptophan, is missing, so a read error is likely. The chain joins TRBV11-2 to TRBJ1-1, with 7 bases identical to TRBD1. V shed 4 bases, J shed 5 bases, and the junction held 7 bases outside the gene matches. The CDR3 has 14 residues. Germline CDR1 and CDR2: SGHAT and FQNNGV. CDR3 sequence reads: CASSSMTGLTEAFL. In DNA, the CDR3 is TGTGCCAGCAGCTCTATGACAGGGTTAACTGAAGCTTTCCTT.

The CDR3 region is CASSLSQSTEAFF. The CDR3 DNA reads as TGTGCCAGCAGTTTATCCCAGTCCACTGAAGCTTTCTTT. This sequence joins TRBV2 and TRBJ1-1; the D is unclear. The germline CDR1 and CDR2 sequences are SNHLY and FYNNEI. V was clipped by 5 bases and J by 4 bases, with 11 bases between them. The CDR3 consists of 13 residues.

This chain joins TRBV20-1 and TRBJ2-7; possibly TRBD1 for D (6 bases). Between the trimmed V and J ends, which lost 2 bases and 3 bases, there was a span of 14 bases. The CDR3 runs 14 residues. CDR1 is DFQATT, CDR2 SNEGSKA, per germline (reference sequence). CDR3 amino acids: CSARLPDRDYEQYF. The CDR3 coding sequence is TGCAGTGCTAGACTACCGGACAGAGACTACGAGCAGTACTTC.

There are a few counts of this clonotype. The genes are TRBV7-3 and TRBJ1-6; unclear D gene. Germline V gene lookup returns CDR1 SGHTA and CDR2 FQGTGA. The CDR3 consists of 16 residues. Trimming removed 6 bases at V and 6 bases at J, with 18 bases between. CDR3 sequence: CASSSVLRVRNSPLHF. DNA of the CDR3: TGTGCCAGCAGTTCCGTCCTCCGGGTTCGTAATTCACCCCTCCACTTT. Filled out from reference TRBV7-3 and TRBJ1-6, the complete variable domain reads GAGVSQTPSNKVTEKGKYVELRCDPISGHTALYWYRQSLGQGPEFLIYFQGTGAADDSGLPNDRFFAVRPEGSVSTLKIQRTERGDSAVYLCASSSVLRVRNSPLHFGNGTRLTVT.

V and J are TRBV2 and TRBJ2-5; D is undetermined. The CDR3 runs to 12 residues. Trimming cost V 6 bases and J 3 bases, with 8 bases left between them. The germline V gene has CDR1 SNHLY and CDR2 FYNNEI. This CDR3 is CASRLLEETQYF. The CDR3 DNA is TGTGCCAGCAGGTTATTGGAAGAGACCCAGTACTTC.

The chain carries TRBV12-3 or TRBV12-4 and TRBJ2-5, with 7 bases aligning to TRBD2. V lost 4 bases and J lost 5; bases outside the gene matches: 7. This CDR3 region has 14 residues. The CDR3 protein is CASSSFLGGETQYF. The CDR3 nucleotides are TGTGCCAGCAGTTCTTTCCTCGGGGGGGAGACCCAGTACTTC.

This clonotype was seen at least ten times. The CDR3 spells CASSLAPGQINTIYF. In DNA, the CDR3 is TGTGCCAGCAGCTTAGCCCCAGGGCAGATAAACACCATATATTTT. The rearrangement links TRBV7-6 to TRBJ1-3; possibly TRBD1 for D (5 bases). The CDR3 is 15 residues long. Trimming cost V 0 bases and J 6 bases, with 12 bases left between them. The germline gives CDR1 SGHVS, CDR2 FNYEAQ.